The source of this T cell receptor beta chain is a study of T cell responses to AZD1222 COVID-19 vaccine. In the study overall: Timing groups of about 4 and about 12 weeks for second doses were pooled. The study's findings and limits: Repertoire sampling occurred only after the peak T cell response. Spike-specific TCR breadth and depth grew following two AZD1222 doses.

Details on this clone: Its antigen is unknown.

There are 12 residues in the CDR3. V was trimmed by 4 bases and J by 6 bases, leaving 9 bases between them. From germline, CDR1 is MNHEY and CDR2 SVGAGI. TCRdb's copy holds only in-frame clones and misses some; the assay was immunoSEQ multiplex PCR. Of some 130,000 clones listed, approximately 90% were seen once; the top ten hold less than 4.5%. The V gene is TRBV6-5, the J gene TRBJ1-1; D is ambiguous. The sample consisted of peripheral blood, taken on day 0 of AZD1222 vaccination. The sequence was collected from an adult in good health. The CDR3 DNA reads TGTGCCAGCAGTTTTGGAGGGTCTGAAGCTTTCTTT. This encodes CASSFGGSEAFF.